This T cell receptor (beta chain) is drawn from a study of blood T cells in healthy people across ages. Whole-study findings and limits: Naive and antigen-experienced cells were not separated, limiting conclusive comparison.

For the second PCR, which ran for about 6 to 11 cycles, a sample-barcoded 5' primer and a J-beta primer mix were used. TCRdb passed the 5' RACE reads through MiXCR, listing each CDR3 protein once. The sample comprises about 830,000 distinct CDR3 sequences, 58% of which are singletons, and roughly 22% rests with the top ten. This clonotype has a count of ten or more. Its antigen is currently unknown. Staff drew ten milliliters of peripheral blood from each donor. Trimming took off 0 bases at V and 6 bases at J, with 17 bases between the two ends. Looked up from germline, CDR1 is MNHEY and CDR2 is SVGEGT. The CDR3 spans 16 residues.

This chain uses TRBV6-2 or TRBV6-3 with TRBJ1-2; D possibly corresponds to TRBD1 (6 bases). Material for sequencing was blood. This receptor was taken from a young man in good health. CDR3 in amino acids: CASSYSGSTGRDGYTF. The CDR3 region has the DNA TGTGCCAGCAGTTACTCGGGTTCCACAGGGAGAGATGGCTACACCTTC.